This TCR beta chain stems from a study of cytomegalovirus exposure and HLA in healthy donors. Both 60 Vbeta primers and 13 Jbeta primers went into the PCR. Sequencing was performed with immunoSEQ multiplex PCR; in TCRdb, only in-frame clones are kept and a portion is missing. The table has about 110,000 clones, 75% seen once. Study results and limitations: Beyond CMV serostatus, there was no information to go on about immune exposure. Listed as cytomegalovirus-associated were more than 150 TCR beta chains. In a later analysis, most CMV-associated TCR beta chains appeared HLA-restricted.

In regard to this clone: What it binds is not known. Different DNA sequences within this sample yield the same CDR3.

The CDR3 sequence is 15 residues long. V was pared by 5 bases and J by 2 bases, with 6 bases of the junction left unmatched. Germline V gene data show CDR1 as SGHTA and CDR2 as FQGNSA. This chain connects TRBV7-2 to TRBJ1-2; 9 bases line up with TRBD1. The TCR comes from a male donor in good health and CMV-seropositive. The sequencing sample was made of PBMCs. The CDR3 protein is CASSGGTGSNYGYTF. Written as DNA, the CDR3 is TGTGCCAGCAGCGGAGGGACAGGGTCCAACTATGGCTACACCTTC.